This record concerns one T cell receptor beta chain sequence. The data are from a study of blood T cell repertoires in COVID-19. Background on the study: Nucleic acid was either cDNA or gDNA, and it came from T cells, B-cell-depleted T cells, or PBMCs.

Authors' analysis steps: Reference gene primer amplification in the assay estimated nucleated cell counts. This table comes from immunoSEQ multiplex PCR, and its TCRdb copy is limited to in-frame clones, with some not included. V and J calls and clone size follow that table, whereas D and trimming were derived from the DNA. The profile covers 200,000 to 250,000 clones, with 88% appearing a single time and roughly 2.7% taken by the ten largest. This CDR3 has 15 amino acids. The V gene's germline CDR1 is LGHNA and CDR2 YSLEER. V lost 0 bases, J lost 4 bases, and 4 bases stayed unmatched. The genes are TRBV4-3 and TRBJ2-7; 9 nucleotides match TRBD1. This TCR came from a young woman who had recovered from COVID-19. Specimen: PBMCs or T cells enriched from blood (not recorded which). CDR3 sequence: CASSQDLGTGYEQYF. The DNA for the CDR3 is TGCGCCAGCAGCCAAGATCTCGGGACAGGGTACGAGCAGTACTTC.